This entry features one T cell receptor beta chain sequence. This clone appeared a single time. There is no known antigen for this receptor. Base quality data are lacking; no much larger clone is found one base away. Interpreted using the paper, the time point label stands for: baseline before first vaccination. According to the study, the label for this sample's treatment or condition signals: meningococcal conjugate vaccine given as trial control. Vaccinee samples were obtained from the UK trials COV001 and COV002, which included a single-blind randomized controlled phase 2/3 trial of AZD1222 (ChAdOx1 nCoV-19) in healthy adults. For TCRbeta chain sequencing, PBMC samples from trial participants were taken at day 0 and at day 28 after the second dose. The sample comes from a study of T cell responses to AZD1222 COVID-19 vaccine (dated by TCRdb to the early 2020s). In the study overall: TCR sequencing covered fewer than 250 trial participants: 200 to 210 given two doses of AZD1222 and 26 given two doses of MenACWY control vaccine. Trial participants were enrolled into age subgroups of 18-55, 56-69 and 70-plus years, which contained 148, 28 and 57 TCR-sequenced participants, respectively.

Points the paper makes about the study in general: Most participants were white British and females outnumbered males, and the authors suggested that clonal diversity may have been underestimated. Epitopes outside the regions mutated in the B.1.351 and B.1.1.7 variants were reportedly recognized by nearly half of the unique spike-specific TCRs. A significant rise in spike-specific TCR breadth and depth was observed after two AZD1222 doses relative to day 0 and relative to MenACWY recipients. The vaccine-associated CD4 TCRs covered the entire spike protein, and the dominant responses fell in regions 160-218 and 743-854. Conclusions about previously exposed vaccinees were limited because only six AZD1222 recipients were SARS-CoV-2 seropositive at baseline. Because no day 14 peak-response samples were available, repertoires were characterized only after the peak T cell response. The 56-69-year group was small, and its depth increase did not reach significance, likely because of low power.

The germline V gene encodes CDR1 KGHSH and CDR2 LQKENI. Taken from cysteine to phenylalanine, the CDR3 has 16 residues. The only DNA kept is the CDR3, 48 bases in frame from the first base. Here V drops 2 bases and J drops 3 bases, and the junction holds 9 bases not matched to any gene. The CDR3 regions of human TCRbeta chains were subjected to immunosequencing. The published analysis was carried out like this. TCRs in the repertoires were matched against a reference library of SARS-CoV-2-specific TCRs that had been generated with the MIRA antigen-specificity platform. Breadth was defined as the fraction of unique TCRs that were SARS-CoV-2-associated, and depth was defined as the fraction of total T cells that were SARS-CoV-2-associated. Using the MIRA data, each spike-specific TCR was assigned both to the spike region to which the TCR was reactive and to a CD4 or CD8 class. Log10-transformed breadth and depth values were compared by one-way ANOVA with Sidak's multiple comparisons tests. TCRdb carries this immuneACCESS record with in-frame sequences only. Its versions omit some clonotypes, under half of them owing to an unresolved V gene in the studies checked, with the rest unexplained. From that table come the V and J calls and clone size; the DNA was used to work out D and trimming. The sample has around 180,000 clones on record, about 90% of them singletons. The ten largest clones add up to about 3% of the sample.

The receptor was isolated from an adult in good health. The V gene is TRBV18 and the J gene is TRBJ2-7; 8 central nucleotides agree with TRBD2. This material consisted of peripheral blood, taken on day 0 of MenACWY control vaccination. The CDR3 region reads CASSPVLAGNDYEQYF. The nucleotide sequence reads as follows: TGTGCCAGCTCACCAGTCTTAGCGGGGAACGACTACGAGCAGTACTTC.